Following are 5 T cell receptor beta chains from one sample sequenced in a study of blood T cell repertoires in COVID-19. Some clones are missing from TCRdb's copy, which holds only in-frame ones; the method was immunoSEQ multiplex PCR. This sample has under 75,000 clones, with around 88% found just once. The source material was peripheral blood. The receptor set was obtained from a woman older than 75 with active COVID-19.

This chain connects TRBV2 to TRBJ2-3, with 13 bases that match TRBD2. Trimming removed 10 bases from V and 2 bases from J; junction bases left unmatched: 3. The CDR3 has 14 amino acids. Germline V gene data show CDR1 as SNHLY and CDR2 as FYNNEI. The CDR3 bases are TGTGCCACGGGACTAGCGGGGATCACAGATACGCAGTATTTT. Amino acids: CATGLAGITDTQYF.

The genes are TRBV7-6 and TRBJ2-5; TRBD2 is a possible D gene (6 bases). CDR3 length: 14 residues. Deletions cut 3 bases from V and 6 bases from J, with 14 bases between. Germline assignment: CDR1 SGHVS and CDR2 FNYEAQ. CDR3 nucleotides: TGTGCCAGCAGCTTTCTTTATGCGGGGAAGACCCAGTACTTC. Amino acids: CASSFLYAGKTQYF. The whole variable domain, filled in from reference TRBV7-6 and TRBJ2-5, reads GAGVSQSPRYKVTKRGQDVALRCDPISGHVSLYWYRQALGQGPEFLTYFNYEAQQDKSGLPNDRFSAERPEGSISTLTIQRTEQRDSAMYRCASSFLYAGKTQYFGPGTRLLVL.

The V and J genes are TRBV11-3 and TRBJ2-1; 11 bases are shared with TRBD2. V was clipped by 1 base and J by 10 bases; unmatched bases: 6. The germline V gene has CDR1 SGHNT and CDR2 YENEEA. The CDR3 covers 15 residues. CDR3 sequence: CASSLVSGGAGEQFF. CDR3 DNA: TGTGCCAGCAGCTTAGTTAGCGGGGGGGCCGGAGAGCAGTTCTTC.

The chain joins TRBV4-3 to TRBJ2-3; maybe TRBD2 (6 bases). The V gene lost 0 bases and the J gene lost 8 bases, with 9 bases spanning the gap. In germline, CDR1 is LGHNA, CDR2 YSLEER. The CDR3 contains 13 residues. CDR3 bases: TGCGCCAGCAGCCAAGATGTGGGGGGTACGCAGTATTTT. It codes for CASSQDVGGTQYF.

V is TRBV11-3 and J is TRBJ1-1; D gene unclear. Trimming took 0 bases from V and 4 from J, leaving 6 bases between them. The CDR3 loop spans 13 amino acids. Germline loops: CDR1 SGHNT, CDR2 YENEEA. In nucleotides, the CDR3 is TGTGCCAGCAGCTTAGAAGGGAGCACTGAAGCTTTCTTT. Amino acid sequence: CASSLEGSTEAFF.